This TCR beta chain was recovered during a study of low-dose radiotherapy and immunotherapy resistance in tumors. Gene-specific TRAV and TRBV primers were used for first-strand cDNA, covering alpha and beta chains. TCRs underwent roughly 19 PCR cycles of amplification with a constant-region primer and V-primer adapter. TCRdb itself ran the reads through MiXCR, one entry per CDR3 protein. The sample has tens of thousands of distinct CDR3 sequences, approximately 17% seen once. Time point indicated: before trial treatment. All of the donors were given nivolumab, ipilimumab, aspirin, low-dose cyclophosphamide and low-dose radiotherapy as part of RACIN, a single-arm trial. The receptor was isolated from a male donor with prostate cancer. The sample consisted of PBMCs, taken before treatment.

As DNA, the CDR3 is TGCGCCAGCAGCCAGCTACCCATGACTAGCGGACAAGAGACCCAGTACTTC. Its protein product is CASSQLPMTSGQETQYF. The chain links TRBV5-1 to TRBJ2-5, with 9 bases aligning to TRBD2. In germline, CDR1 is SGHRS, CDR2 YFSETQ. Germline trimming cut 4 bases from V and 2 bases from J; bases unmatched to any gene: 12. The CDR3 is made up of 17 amino acids.